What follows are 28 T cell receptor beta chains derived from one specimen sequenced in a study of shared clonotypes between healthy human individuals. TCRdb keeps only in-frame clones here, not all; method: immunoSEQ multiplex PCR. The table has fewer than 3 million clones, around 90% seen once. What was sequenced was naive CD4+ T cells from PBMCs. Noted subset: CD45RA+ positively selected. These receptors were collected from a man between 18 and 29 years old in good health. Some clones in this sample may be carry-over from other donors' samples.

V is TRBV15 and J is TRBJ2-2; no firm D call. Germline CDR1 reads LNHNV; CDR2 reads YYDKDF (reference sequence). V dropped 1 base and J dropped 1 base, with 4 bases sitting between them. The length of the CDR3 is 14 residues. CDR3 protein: CATSRARNTGELFF. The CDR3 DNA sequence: TGTGCCACCAGCAGAGCTAGGAACACCGGGGAGCTGTTTTTT. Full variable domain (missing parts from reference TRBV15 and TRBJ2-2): DAMVIQNPRYQVTQFGKPVTLSCSQTLNHNVMYWYQQKSSQAPKLLFHYYDKDFNNEADTPDNFQSRRPNTSFCFLDIRSPGLGDTAMYLCATSRARNTGELFFGEGSRLTVL.

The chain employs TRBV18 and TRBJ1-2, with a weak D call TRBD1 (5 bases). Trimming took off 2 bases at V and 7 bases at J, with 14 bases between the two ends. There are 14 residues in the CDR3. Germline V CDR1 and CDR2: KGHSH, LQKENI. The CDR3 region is CASSPGGERTGYTF. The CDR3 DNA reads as TGTGCCAGCTCACCAGGAGGGGAGCGGACTGGCTACACCTTC.

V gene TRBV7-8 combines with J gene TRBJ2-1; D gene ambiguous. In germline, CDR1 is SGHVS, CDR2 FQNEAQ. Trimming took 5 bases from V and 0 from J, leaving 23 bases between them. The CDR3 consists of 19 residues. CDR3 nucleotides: TGTGCCAGCAGCCTGCGAGACACGATTAGCCCCAGCTCCTACAATGAGCAGTTCTTC. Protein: CASSLRDTISPSSYNEQFF.

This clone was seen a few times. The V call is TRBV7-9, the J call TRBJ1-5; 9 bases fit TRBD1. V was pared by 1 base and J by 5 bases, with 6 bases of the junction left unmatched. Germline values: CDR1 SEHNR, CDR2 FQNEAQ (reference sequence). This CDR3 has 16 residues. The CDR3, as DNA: TGTGCCAGCAGCTTAGGTACAGGGGGCGAGTATCAGCCCCAGCATTTT. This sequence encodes CASSLGTGGEYQPQHF.

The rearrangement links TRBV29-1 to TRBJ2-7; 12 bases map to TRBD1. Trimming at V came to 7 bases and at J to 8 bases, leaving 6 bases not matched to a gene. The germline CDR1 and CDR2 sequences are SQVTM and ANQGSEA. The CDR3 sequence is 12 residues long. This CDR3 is CSAGTGGAQQYF. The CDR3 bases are TGCAGCGCCGGGACAGGGGGCGCCCAGCAGTACTTC.

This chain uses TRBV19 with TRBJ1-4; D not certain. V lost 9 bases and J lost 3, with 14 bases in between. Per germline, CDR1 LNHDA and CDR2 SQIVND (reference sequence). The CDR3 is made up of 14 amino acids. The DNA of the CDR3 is TGTGCCAGCCAAAGGACGGATTCTAATGAAAAACTGTTTTTT. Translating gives CASQRTDSNEKLFF.

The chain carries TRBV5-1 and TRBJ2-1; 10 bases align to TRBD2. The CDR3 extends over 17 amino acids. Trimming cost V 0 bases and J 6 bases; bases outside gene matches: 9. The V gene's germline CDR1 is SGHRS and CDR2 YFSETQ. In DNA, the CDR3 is TGCGCCAGCAGCTTGGCTCTAGCGGGAGTAGGGGGCAATGAGCAGTTCTTC. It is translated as CASSLALAGVGGNEQFF. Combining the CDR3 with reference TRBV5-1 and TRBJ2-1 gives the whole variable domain KAGVTQTPRYLIKTRGQQVTLSCSPISGHRSVSWYQQTPGQGLQFLFEYFSETQRNKGNFPGRFSGRQFSNSRSEMNVSTLELGDSALYLCASSLALAGVGGNEQFFGPGTRLTVL.

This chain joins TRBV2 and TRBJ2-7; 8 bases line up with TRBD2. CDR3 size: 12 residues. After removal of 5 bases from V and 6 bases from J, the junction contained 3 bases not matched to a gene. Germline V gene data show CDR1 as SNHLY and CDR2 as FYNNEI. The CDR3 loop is CASSFTSGEQYF. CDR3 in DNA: TGTGCCAGCAGTTTTACTAGCGGCGAGCAGTACTTC.

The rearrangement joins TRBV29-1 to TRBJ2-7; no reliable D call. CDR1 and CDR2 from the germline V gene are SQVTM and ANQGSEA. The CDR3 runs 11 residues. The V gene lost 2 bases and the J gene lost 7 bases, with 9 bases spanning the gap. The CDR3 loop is CSVERFGEQYF. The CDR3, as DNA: TGCAGCGTTGAACGGTTCGGGGAGCAGTACTTC.

CDR3 sequence reads: CASSFQGAGLNEQFF. In nucleotides, the CDR3 is TGTGCCAGCAGTTTCCAGGGGGCTGGTTTGAATGAGCAGTTCTTC. This chain connects TRBV28 to TRBJ2-1; 8 bases fit TRBD1. V was clipped by 3 bases and J by 7 bases; unmatched bases: 8. Germline-derived CDR1 and CDR2 are MDHEN and SYDVKM. This CDR3 region has 15 residues.

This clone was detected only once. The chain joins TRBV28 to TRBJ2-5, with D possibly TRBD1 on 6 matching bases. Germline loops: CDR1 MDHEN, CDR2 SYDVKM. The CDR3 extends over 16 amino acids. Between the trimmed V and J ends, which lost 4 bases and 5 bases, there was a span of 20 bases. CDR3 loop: CASSSSPGHQQETQYF. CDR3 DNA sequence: TGTGCCAGCAGTTCCTCCCCGGGACACCAGCAGGAGACCCAGTACTTC.

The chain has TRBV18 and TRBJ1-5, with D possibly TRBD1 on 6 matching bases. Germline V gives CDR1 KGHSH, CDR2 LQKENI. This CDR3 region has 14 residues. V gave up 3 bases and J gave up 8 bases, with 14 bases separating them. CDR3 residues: CASSPYREGEPQHF. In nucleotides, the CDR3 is TGTGCCAGCTCACCGTACAGGGAAGGGGAGCCCCAGCATTTT.

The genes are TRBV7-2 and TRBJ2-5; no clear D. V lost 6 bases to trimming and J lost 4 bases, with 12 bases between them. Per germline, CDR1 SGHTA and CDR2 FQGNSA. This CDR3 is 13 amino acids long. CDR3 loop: CASSLNRRETQYF. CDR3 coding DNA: TGTGCCAGCAGTTTAAACCGTCGAGAGACCCAGTACTTC.

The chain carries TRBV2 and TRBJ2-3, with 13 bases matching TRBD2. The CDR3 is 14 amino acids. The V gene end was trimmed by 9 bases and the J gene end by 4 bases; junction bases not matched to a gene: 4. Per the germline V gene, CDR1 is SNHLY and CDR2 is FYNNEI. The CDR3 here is CARSLAGGADTQYF. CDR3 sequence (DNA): TGTGCCAGATCACTAGCGGGAGGGGCAGATACGCAGTATTTT.

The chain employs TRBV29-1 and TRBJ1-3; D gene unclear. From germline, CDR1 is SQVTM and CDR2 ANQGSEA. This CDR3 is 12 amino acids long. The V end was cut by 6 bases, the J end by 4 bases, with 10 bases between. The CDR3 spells CSVMNPGNTIYF. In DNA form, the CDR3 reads TGCAGCGTGATGAATCCCGGAAACACCATATATTTT. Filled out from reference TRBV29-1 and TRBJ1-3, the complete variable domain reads SAVISQKPSRDICQRGTSLTIQCQVDSQVTMMFWYRQQPGQSLTLIATANQGSEATYESGFVIDKFPISRPNLTFSTLTVSNMSPEDSSIYLCSVMNPGNTIYFGEGSWLTVV.

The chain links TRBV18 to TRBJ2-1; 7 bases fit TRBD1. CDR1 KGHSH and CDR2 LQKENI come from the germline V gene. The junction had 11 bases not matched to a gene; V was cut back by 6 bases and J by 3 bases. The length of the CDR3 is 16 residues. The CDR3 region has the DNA TGTGCCAGCTCCTCGACTACGACAGGGCTCTACAATGAGCAGTTCTTC. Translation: CASSSTTTGLYNEQFF.

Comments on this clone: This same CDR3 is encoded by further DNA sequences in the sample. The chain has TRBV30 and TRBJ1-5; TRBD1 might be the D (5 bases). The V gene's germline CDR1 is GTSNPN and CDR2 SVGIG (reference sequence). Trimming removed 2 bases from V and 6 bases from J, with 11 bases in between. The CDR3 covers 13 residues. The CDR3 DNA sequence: TGTGCCTGGAGTCCAAGGGGCGGTCAGCCCCAGCATTTT. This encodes CAWSPRGGQPQHF.

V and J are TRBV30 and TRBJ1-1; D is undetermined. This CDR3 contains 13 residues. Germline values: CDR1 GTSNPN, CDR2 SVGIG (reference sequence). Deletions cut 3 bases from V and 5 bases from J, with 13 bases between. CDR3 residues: CAWRRTSGTEAFF. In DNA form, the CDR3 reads TGTGCCTGGAGGAGGACCTCGGGAACTGAAGCTTTCTTT. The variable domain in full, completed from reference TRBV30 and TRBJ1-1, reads SQTIHQWPATLVQPVGSPLSLECTVEGTSNPNLYWYRQAAGRGLQLLFYSVGIGQISSEVPQNLSASRPQDRQFILSSKKLLLSDSGFYLCAWRRTSGTEAFFGQGTRLTVV.

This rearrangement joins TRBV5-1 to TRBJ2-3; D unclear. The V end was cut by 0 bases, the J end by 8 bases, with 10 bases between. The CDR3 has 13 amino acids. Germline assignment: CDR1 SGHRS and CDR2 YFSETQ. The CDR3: CASSLDYEGTQYF. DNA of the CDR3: TGCGCCAGCAGCTTGGATTATGAAGGTACGCAGTATTTT.

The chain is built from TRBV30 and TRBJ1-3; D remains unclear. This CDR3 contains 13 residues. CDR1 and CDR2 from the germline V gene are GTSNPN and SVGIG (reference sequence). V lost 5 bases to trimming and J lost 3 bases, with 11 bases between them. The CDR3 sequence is CAWPGVGGNTIYF. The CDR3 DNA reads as TGTGCCTGGCCTGGAGTAGGTGGAAACACCATATATTTT.

The CDR3 here is CASSRPRPSCEQYF. CDR3 nucleotide sequence: TGTGCCAGCAGTCGCCCTCGGCCTTCGTGCGAGCAGTACTTC. This sequence joins TRBV6-5 and TRBJ2-7; D gene ambiguous. The ends were cut back, 5 bases at V and 6 bases at J, with 17 bases in the middle. Germline CDR1 reads MNHEY; CDR2 reads SVGAGI. CDR3 length: 14 amino acids.

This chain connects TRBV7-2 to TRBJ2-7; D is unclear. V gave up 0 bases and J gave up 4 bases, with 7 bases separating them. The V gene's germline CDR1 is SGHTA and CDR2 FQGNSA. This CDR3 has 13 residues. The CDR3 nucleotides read TGTGCCAGCAGCTTAGCCAGAGTGTACGAGCAGTACTTC. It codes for CASSLARVYEQYF. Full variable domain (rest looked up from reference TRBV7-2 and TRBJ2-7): GAGVSQSPSNKVTEKGKDVELRCDPISGHTALYWYRQSLGQGLEFLIYFQGNSAPDKSGLPSDRFSAERTGGSVSTLTIQRTQQEDSAVYLCASSLARVYEQYFGPGTRLTVT.

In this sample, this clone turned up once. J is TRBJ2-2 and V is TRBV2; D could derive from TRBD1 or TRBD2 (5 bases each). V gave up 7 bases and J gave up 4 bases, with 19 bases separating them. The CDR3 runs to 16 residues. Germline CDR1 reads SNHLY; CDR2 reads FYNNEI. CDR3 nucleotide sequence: TGTGCCAGCACCCCCCTCGTGGGACCGACCACCGGGGAGCTGTTTTTT. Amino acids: CASTPLVGPTTGELFF.

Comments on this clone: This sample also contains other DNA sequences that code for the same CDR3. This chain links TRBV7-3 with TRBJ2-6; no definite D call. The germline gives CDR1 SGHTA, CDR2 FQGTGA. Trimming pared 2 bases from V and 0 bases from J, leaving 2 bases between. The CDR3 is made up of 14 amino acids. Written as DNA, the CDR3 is TGTGCCAGCAGCTTATACTCTGGGGCCAACGTCCTGACTTTC. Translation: CASSLYSGANVLTF.

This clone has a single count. CDR3 DNA sequence: TGTGCCAGCACCAATGCCGGTGGGGGCCCCCACGAGCAGTACTTC. It specifies CASTNAGGGPHEQYF. This chain links TRBV28 with TRBJ2-7; D perhaps matches TRBD1 (6 bases). The CDR3 runs 15 residues. The germline V gene has CDR1 MDHEN and CDR2 SYDVKM. Trimming took off 7 bases at V and 5 bases at J, with 21 bases between the two ends.

The CDR3 bases are TGTGCCAGCAGCTTAGGATACGGAGGGGAGACCCAGTACTTC. Translated, it gives CASSLGYGGETQYF. The V gene is TRBV7-7, the J gene TRBJ2-5; D is possibly TRBD2 (6 bases). CDR3 length: 14 residues. In germline, CDR1 is SSHAT, CDR2 FNYEAQ (reference sequence). V was pared by 1 base and J by 5 bases, with 11 bases between.

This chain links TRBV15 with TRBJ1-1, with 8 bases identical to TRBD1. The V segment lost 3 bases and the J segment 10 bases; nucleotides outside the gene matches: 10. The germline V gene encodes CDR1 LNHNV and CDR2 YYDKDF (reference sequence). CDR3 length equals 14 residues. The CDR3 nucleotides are TGTGCCACCAGCAGGCGGACAGGGCCTCTGACAGCTTTCTTT. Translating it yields CATSRRTGPLTAFF.

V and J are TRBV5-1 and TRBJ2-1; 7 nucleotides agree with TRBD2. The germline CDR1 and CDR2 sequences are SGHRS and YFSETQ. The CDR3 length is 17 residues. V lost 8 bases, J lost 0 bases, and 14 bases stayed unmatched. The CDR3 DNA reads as TGCGCCAGTACAGAGGCTCTAGCGGCAAGCTCCTACAATGAGCAGTTCTTC. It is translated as CASTEALAASSYNEQFF.